This record looks at one TCR beta chain sequence and its context. The data stem from a study of blood T cell repertoires in COVID-19. At the level of the study: COVID-19 samples, acute and convalescent, were from the United States, Italy and Spain.

In the original workflow: The authors estimated nucleated cell counts from reference gene primer amplification. Libraries were prepared by immunoSEQ multiplex PCR; TCRdb keeps only in-frame clonotypes and omits some of them. V and J calls and clone size are given by that table; D and trimming were obtained from the DNA. The sample has approximately 140,000 clones; over 80% are singletons. Germline-derived CDR1 and CDR2 are SEHNR and FQNEAQ (reference sequence). Trimming took off 5 bases at V and 8 bases at J, with 21 bases between the two ends. This CDR3 spans 15 amino acids. The rearrangement joins TRBV7-9 to TRBJ1-2; TRBD1 is a possible D gene (6 bases). The sequenced sample consisted of peripheral blood. The receptor was derived from a man aged 35 to 55 with active or convalescent COVID-19. CDR3 DNA sequence: TGTGCCAGCAGCACGGGTGGACAGAATTTTCCAGGCTACACCTTC. Its translation: CASSTGGQNFPGYTF.